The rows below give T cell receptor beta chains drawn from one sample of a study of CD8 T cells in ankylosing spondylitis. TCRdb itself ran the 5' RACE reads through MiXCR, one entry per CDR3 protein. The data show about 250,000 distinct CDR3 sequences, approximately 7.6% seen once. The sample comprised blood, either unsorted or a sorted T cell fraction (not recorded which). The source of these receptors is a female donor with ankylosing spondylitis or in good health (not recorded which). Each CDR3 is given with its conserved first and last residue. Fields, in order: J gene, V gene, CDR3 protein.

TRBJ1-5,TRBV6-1,CASRSTGGINQPQHF
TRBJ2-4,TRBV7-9,CASNLIGGENIQYF
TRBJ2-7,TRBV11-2,CASSPPASYEQYF
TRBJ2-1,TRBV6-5,CASSYSPGLYNEQFF
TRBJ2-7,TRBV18,CASSYAGTSGSEQYF
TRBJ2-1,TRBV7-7,CASSPSDREANEQFF
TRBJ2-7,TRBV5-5,CASSSRTEGYEQYF
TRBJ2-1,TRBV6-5,CASSYNKGLRGFF
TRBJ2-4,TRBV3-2,CASSYTSGVGKNIQYF
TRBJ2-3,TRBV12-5,CASGFFTDTQYF
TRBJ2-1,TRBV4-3,CASSHGINNEQFF
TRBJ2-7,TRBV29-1,CSVGTFSSYEQYF
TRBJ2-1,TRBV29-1,CSVETGDEQFF
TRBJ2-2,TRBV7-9,CVSSRATGYGELFF
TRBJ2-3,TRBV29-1,CSVEGTSTDTQYF
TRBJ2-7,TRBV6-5,CASSYSASPYHEQYF
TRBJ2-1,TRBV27,CASSSLTSVGNEQFF
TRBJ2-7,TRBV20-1,CSARLTVQGGGSEQYF
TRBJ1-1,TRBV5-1,CASSLEGYEAFF
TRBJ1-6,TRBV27,CASSPPGQGARLHF
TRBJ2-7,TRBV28,CANRTSGRLYEQYF
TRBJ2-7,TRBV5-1,CASSLGGLAGDEQYF
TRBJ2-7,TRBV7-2,CASSMDRATYEQYF
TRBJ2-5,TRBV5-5,CASSLGSRSQETQYF
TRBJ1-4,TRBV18,CASSPSQYNEKLFF
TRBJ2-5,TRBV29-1,CSVAEKVGRRQETQYF
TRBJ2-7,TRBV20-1,CSARDQLEGPITGYEQYF
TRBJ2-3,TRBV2,CASFRDRVADTQYF
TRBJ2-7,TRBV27,CASGYYEQYF
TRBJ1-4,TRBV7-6,CASSPRGGTNEKLFF
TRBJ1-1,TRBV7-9,CASSPGTGGTTEAFF
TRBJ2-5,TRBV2,CASSGQGSGTQYF
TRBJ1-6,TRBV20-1,CSARSSGESPLHF
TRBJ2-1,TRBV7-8,CASSLGRRGNNEQFF
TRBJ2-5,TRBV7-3,CASSPYPIRVGETQYF
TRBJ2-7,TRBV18,CASSPEFYYEQYF
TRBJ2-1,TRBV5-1,CASSSLSGGNNEQFF
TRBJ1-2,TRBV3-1,CASSLGREVGGYTF
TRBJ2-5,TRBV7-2,CASSLAGGRETQYF
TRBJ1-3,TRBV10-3,CAISLHAPGNTIYF
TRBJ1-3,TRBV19,CASSIRLPEPGNTIYF
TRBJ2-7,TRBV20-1,CSAPDSPYEQYF
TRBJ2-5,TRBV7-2,CASTPPREETQYF
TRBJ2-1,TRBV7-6,CASSVGTPDNEQFF
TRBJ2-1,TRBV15,CATSQAGWGGYNEQFF
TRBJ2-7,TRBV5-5,CASSFSDRYEQYF
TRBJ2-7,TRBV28,CASSFTDPYEQYF
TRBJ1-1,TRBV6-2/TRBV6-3,CASSYSFRRGNTEAFF
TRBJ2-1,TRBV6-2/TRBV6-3,CASKSRESKYNEQFF
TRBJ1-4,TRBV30,CAWSVSPSGKLFF
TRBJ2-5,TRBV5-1,CASSYSLGRQETQYF
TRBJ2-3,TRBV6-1,CASTPWGGESTDTQYF